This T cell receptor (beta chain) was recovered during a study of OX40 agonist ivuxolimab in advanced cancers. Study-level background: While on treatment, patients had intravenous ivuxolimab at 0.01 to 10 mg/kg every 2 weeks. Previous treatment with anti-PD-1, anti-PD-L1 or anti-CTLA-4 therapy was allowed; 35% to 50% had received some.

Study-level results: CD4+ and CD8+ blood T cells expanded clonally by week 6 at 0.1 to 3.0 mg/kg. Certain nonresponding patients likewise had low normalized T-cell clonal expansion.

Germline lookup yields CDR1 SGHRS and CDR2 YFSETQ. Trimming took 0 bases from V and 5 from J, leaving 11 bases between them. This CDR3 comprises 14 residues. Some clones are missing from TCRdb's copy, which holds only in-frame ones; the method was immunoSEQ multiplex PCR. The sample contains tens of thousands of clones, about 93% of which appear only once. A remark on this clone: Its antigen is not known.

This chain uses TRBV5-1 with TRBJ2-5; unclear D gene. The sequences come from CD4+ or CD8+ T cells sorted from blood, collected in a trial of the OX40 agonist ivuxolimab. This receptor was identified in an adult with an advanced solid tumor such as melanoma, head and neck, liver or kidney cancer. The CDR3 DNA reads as TGCGCCAGCAGCTTGGACGGTGCTTTGGAGACCCAGTACTTC. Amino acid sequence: CASSLDGALETQYF.